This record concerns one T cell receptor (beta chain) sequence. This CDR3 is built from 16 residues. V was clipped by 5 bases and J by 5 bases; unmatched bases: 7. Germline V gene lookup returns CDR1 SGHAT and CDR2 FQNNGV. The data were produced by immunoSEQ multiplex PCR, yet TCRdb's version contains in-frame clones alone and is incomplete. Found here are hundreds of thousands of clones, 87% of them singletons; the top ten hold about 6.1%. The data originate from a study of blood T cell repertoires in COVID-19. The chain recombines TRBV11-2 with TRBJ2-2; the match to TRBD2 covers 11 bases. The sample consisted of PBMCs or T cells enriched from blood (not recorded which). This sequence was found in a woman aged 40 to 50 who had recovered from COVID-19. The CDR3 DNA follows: TGTGCCAGCAGCCCAGTAGCGGGAGGGCTTACCGGGGAGCTGTTTTTT. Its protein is CASSPVAGGLTGELFF.